This T cell receptor beta chain was identified in a study of vaccination and CD4 T cells after COVID-19. Study information: Six men and four women formed the convalescents, two being Hispanic. Study-wide results and caveats: The authors studied relatively few convalescent patients and analyzed no early post-infection timepoints. A median of about 90% of reactive clones, in convalescent patients, became evident only post-vaccination. Recorded median SARS-CoV-2-reactive clonotype numbers increased from about 20 to 38 without reaching significance.

About this clonotype itself: Antigen specificity is unknown.

Time point: late sampling 161 to 241 days after vaccination in a few convalescent patients. Deletions cut 0 bases from V and 7 bases from J, with 10 bases between. The germline gives CDR1 MNHEY, CDR2 SMNVEV (reference sequence). This CDR3 has 14 amino acids. Each CDR3 protein gets one entry after TCRdb re-called the PCR reads with MiXCR. The sample carries just over 35,000 distinct CDR3 sequences, more than 30% recorded once. The chain joins TRBV27 to TRBJ2-1, with D uncertain. The sequenced sample was CD4+ T cells from blood, obtained about 7 months after SARS-CoV-2 vaccination. The receptor comes from a human donor who had recovered from COVID-19. For the CDR3, the DNA is TGTGCCAGCAGTTTATCGCCGGTCCGTAATGAGCAGTTCTTC. Amino acids: CASSLSPVRNEQFF.